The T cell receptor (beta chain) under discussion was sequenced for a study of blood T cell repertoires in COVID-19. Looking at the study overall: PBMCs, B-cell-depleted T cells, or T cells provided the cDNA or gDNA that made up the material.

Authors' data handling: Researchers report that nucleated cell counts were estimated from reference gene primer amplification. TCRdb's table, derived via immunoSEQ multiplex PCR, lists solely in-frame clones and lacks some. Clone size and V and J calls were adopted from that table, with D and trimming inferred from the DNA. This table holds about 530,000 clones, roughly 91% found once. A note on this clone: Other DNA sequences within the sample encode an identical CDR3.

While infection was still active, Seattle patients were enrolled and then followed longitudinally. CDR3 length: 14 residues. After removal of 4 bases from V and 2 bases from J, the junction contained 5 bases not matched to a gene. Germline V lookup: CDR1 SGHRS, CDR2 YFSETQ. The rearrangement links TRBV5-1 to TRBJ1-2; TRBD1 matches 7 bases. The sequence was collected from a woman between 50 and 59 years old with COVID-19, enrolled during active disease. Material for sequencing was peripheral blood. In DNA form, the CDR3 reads TGCGCCAGCAGCAGGGGGCAGGGGAACTATGGCTACACCTTC. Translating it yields CASSRGQGNYGYTF.